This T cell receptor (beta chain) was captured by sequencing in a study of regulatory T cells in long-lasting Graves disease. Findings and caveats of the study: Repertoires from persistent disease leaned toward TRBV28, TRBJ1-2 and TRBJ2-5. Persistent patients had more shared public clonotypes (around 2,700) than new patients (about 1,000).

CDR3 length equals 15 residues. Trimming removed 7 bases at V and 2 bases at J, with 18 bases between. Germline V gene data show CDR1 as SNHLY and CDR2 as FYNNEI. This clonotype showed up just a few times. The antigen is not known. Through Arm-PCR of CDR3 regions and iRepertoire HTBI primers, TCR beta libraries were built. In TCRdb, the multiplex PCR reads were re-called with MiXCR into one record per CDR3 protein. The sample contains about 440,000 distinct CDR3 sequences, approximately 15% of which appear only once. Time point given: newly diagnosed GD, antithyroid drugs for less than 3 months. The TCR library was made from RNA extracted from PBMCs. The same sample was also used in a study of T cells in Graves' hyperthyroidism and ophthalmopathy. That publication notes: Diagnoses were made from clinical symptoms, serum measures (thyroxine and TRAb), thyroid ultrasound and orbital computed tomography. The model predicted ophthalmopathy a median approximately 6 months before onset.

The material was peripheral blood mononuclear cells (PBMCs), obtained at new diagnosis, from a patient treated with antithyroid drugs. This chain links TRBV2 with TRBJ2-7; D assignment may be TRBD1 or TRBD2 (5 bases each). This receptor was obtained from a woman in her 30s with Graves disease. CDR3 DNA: TGTGCCAGCATGGTATCCAGGGACCTCACCTACGAGCAGTACTTC. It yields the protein CASMVSRDLTYEQYF.